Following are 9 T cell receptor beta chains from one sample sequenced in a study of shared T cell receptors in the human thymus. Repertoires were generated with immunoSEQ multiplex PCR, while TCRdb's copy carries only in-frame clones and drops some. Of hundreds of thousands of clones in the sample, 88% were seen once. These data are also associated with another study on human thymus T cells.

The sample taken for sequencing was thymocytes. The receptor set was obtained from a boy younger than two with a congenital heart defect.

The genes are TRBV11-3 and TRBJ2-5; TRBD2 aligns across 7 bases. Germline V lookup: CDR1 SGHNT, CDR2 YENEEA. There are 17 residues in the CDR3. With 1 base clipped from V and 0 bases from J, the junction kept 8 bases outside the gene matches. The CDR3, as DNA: TGTGCCAGCAGCTTAGTGCTTGCTAGCGGACACCAAGAGACCCAGTACTTC. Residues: CASSLVLASGHQETQYF.

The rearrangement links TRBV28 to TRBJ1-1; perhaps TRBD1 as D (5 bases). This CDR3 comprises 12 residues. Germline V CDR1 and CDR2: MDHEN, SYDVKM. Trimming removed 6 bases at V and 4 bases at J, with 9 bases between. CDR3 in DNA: TGTGCCAGCAGCATAGGGGTCACTGAAGCTTTCTTT. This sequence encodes CASSIGVTEAFF.

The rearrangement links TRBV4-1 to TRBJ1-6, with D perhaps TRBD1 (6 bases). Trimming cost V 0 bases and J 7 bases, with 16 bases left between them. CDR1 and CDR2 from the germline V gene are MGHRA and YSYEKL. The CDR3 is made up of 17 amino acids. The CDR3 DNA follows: TGCGCCAGCAGCCAAGATACGGGCAGGGACAAGAATTCACCCCTCCACTTT. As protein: CASSQDTGRDKNSPLHF.

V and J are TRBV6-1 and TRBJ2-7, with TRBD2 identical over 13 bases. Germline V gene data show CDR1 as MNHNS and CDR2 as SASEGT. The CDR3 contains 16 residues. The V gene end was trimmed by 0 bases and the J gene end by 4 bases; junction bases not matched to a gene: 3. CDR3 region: CASSEARTSGRYEQYF. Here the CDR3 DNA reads TGTGCCAGCAGTGAAGCAAGGACTAGCGGGAGATACGAGCAGTACTTC.

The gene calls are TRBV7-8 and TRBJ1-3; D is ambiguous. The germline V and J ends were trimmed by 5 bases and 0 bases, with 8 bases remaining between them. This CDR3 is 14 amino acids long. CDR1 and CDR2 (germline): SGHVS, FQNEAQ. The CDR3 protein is CASSIELSGNTIYF. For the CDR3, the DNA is TGTGCCAGCAGCATAGAGCTCTCTGGAAACACCATATATTTT.

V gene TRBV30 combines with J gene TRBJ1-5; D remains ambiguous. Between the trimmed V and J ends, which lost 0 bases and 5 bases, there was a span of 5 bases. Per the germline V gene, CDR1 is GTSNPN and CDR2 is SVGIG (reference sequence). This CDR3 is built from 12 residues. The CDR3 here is CAWSVGDQPQHF. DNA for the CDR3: TGTGCCTGGAGTGTCGGAGATCAGCCCCAGCATTTT.

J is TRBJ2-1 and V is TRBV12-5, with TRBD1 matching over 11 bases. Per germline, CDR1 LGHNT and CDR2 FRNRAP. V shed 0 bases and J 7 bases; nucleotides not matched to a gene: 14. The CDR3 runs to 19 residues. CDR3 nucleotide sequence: TGTGCTAGTGGTTTGGTACGGGGGACAGGGGGGAACTTCAGGAATGAGCAGTTCTTC. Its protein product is CASGLVRGTGGNFRNEQFF. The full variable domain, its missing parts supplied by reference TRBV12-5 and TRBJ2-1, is DARVTQTPRHKVTEMGQEVTMRCQPILGHNTVFWYRQTMMQGLELLAYFRNRAPLDDSGMPKDRFSAEMPDATLATLKIQPSEPRDSAVYFCASGLVRGTGGNFRNEQFFGPGTRLTVL.

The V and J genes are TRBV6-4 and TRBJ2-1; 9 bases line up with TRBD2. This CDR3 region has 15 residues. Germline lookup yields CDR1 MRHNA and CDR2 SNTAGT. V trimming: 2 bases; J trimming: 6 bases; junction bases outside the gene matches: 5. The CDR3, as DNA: TGTGCCAGCAGTGACGGTAGCGGGAGTAGCAATGAGCAGTTCTTC. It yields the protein CASSDGSGSSNEQFF.

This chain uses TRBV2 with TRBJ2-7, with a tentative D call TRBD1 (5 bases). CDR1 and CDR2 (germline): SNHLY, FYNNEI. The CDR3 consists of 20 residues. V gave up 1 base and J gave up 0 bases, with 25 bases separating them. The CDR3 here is CASSEGQHPTGPPSSYEQYF. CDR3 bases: TGTGCCAGCAGTGAAGGACAGCACCCAACCGGGCCGCCAAGCTCCTACGAGCAGTACTTC.